This T cell receptor (beta chain) was identified in a study of blood T cell repertoires in COVID-19. Study-wide background: Spain, Italy and the United States supplied samples that represented acute and convalescent COVID-19. T cells, B-cell-depleted T cells, or PBMCs supplied cDNA or gDNA.

Authors' processing steps: Estimation of nucleated cell counts was performed using reference gene primer amplification. Here immunoSEQ multiplex PCR was the method, and the copy in TCRdb shows in-frame clones only, minus some. That table gives V, J and clone size, and the DNA gave D and trimming. Of more than 100,000 clones listed, about 90% are singletons. With 0 bases removed from V and 4 bases from J, the gap between germline ends came to 13 bases. The germline V gene has CDR1 SGHRS and CDR2 YFSETQ. The CDR3 runs 15 residues. The genes are TRBV5-1 and TRBJ1-2, with a possible D match to TRBD1 (5 bases). The sequencing input was peripheral blood. The sequence derives from a woman in her 70s with acute or convalescent COVID-19. CDR3 DNA: TGCGCCAGCAGCTTGGCTATGGGGGGGACCTATGGCTACACCTTC. Translated, it gives CASSLAMGGTYGYTF. Combining the CDR3 with reference TRBV5-1 and TRBJ1-2 gives the whole variable domain KAGVTQTPRYLIKTRGQQVTLSCSPISGHRSVSWYQQTPGQGLQFLFEYFSETQRNKGNFPGRFSGRQFSNSRSEMNVSTLELGDSALYLCASSLAMGGTYGYTFGSGTRLTVV.